This T cell receptor (beta chain) originates from a study of blood T cells in healthy people across ages. About this clonotype itself: Its antigen is unknown.

A second about 7 to 11 cycle PCR used barcoded and J-beta primers. Through a template-switch adaptor with 12 random nucleotides, each cDNA molecule received a tag. MiXCR, run by TCRdb on the 5' RACE reads, gives a single entry per CDR3 protein. This sample carries about 570,000 distinct CDR3 sequences, about 25% of them seen once, and the ten largest clones take about 18%. Broader study findings: The study could not conclusively compare naive and antigen-experienced cells, given its unsorted PBMCs. Compared with aged donors, long-lived donors showed fewer expanded clones, suggesting selection. One million T cells yielded diversity estimates that were considered underestimates.

V dropped 0 bases and J dropped 1; count of bases not matched to a gene: 5. The CDR3 sequence is 16 residues long. From germline, CDR1 is SGHVS and CDR2 FNYEAQ. The sample was blood. The origin of this receptor is an older woman in good health. The chain uses TRBV7-6 and TRBJ2-5, with 7 bases identical to TRBD1. The CDR3 nucleotides read TGTGCCAGCAGCTTAGCCCCACAGGGGACCCAAGAGACCCAGTACTTC. Protein: CASSLAPQGTQETQYF.